This entry features one TCR beta chain sequence. This sample was taken from a study of cytomegalovirus exposure and HLA in healthy donors. The PCR employed 60 Vbeta primers together with 13 Jbeta primers. TCRdb's table, derived via immunoSEQ multiplex PCR, lists solely in-frame clones and lacks some. The sample includes more than 90,000 clones, roughly 74% of them seen just once. Specimen: PBMCs. The TCR sequence derives from a woman aged 40 to 50 in good health and CMV-seronegative.

This CDR3 is CASSHPGQGFTEAFF. The DNA of the CDR3 is TGCGCCAGCAGCCATCCGGGACAGGGTTTCACTGAAGCTTTCTTT. V and J are TRBV4-3 and TRBJ1-1; 9 bases match TRBD1. The CDR3 consists of 15 residues. The V segment lost 3 bases and the J segment 4 bases; nucleotides outside the gene matches: 6. Germline assignment: CDR1 LGHNA and CDR2 YSLEER.